The TCR beta chain under discussion was sequenced for a study of cytomegalovirus exposure and HLA in healthy donors. The PCR was carried out with 60 Vbeta primers and 13 Jbeta primers. TCRdb keeps only in-frame clones here, not all; method: immunoSEQ multiplex PCR. The table has 98,000 or so clones, approximately 80% seen once. As regards this clone: The antigen is undetermined.

Overall study findings and caveats: A later analysis found common viral pathogens apparently linked to several of the most significant clusters. Across donors, most TCRs were seen rarely, yet some public ones were widespread. A list of 164 TCR beta chains associated with cytomegalovirus was given.

The CDR3 extends over 17 amino acids. CDR1 is MGHRA and CDR2 is YSYEKL in the germline V gene. The V and J ends lost 3 bases and 2 bases, in that order; junction bases with no gene match: 7. The TCR sequence derives from a man aged 55 to 69 in good health and CMV-seropositive. Sequencing was done on a sample of PBMCs. The gene calls are TRBV4-1 and TRBJ2-5, with 12 bases that match TRBD2. The CDR3, as DNA: TGCGCCAGCAGCCAGTGGGCTAGCGGGGGGGCACAAGAGACCCAGTACTTC. Translation gives CASSQWASGGAQETQYF.